This passage covers 20 T cell receptor beta chains from one sample sequenced in a study of T cells after yellow fever vaccination. TCRdb redid the calling of the 5' RACE reads with MiXCR, one entry per CDR3 protein. The sample carries around 360,000 distinct CDR3 sequences, around 10% recorded once. The sample consisted of PBMCs, taken on the day of the first yellow fever vaccination. Receptors were obtained from a man younger than 35 who received the YFV17D yellow fever vaccine.

This clonotype was seen more than once but under ten times. This sequence joins TRBV4-1 and TRBJ1-1; TRBD1 might be the D (6 bases). Germline V gene lookup returns CDR1 MGHRA and CDR2 YSYEKL. This CDR3 region has 16 residues. Deletions cut 1 base from V and 3 bases from J, with 15 bases between. In DNA form, the CDR3 reads TGCGCCAGCAGCCAAGTAGGGGGGGCCGGCCACACTGAAGCTTTCTTT. Translating gives CASSQVGGAGHTEAFF.

V gene TRBV27 combines with J gene TRBJ2-3; D gene unclear. This CDR3 is built from 12 residues. Germline loops: CDR1 MNHEY, CDR2 SMNVEV (reference sequence). Trimming stripped 5 bases from V and 1 base from J, with 4 bases between. CDR3 DNA: TGTGCCAGCAGTGCGGGCACAGATACGCAGTATTTT. This translates into CASSAGTDTQYF.

The V call is TRBV7-2, the J call TRBJ1-1, with D perhaps matching TRBD1 (5 bases). The CDR3 has 15 residues. Germline V gene data show CDR1 as SGHTA and CDR2 as FQGNSA. Trimming cost V 1 base and J 4 bases, with 13 bases left between them. CDR3 sequence reads: CASSLGPPGTTEAFF. CDR3 DNA sequence: TGTGCCAGCAGCTTAGGTCCCCCAGGGACCACTGAAGCTTTCTTT. Filled out from reference TRBV7-2 and TRBJ1-1, the complete variable domain reads GAGVSQSPSNKVTEKGKDVELRCDPISGHTALYWYRQSLGQGLEFLIYFQGNSAPDKSGLPSDRFSAERTGGSVSTLTIQRTQQEDSAVYLCASSLGPPGTTEAFFGQGTRLTVV.

This clonotype has at least ten counts. This rearrangement joins TRBV7-3 to TRBJ1-1, with 11 bases aligning to TRBD1. V was clipped by 6 bases and J by 7 bases; unmatched bases: 4. Germline-derived CDR1 and CDR2 are SGHTA and FQGTGA. The CDR3 length is 13 residues. DNA of the CDR3: TGTGCCAGCAGTTCGGACAGGGGGCTTGAAGCTTTCTTT. It codes for CASSSDRGLEAFF.

J is TRBJ2-5 and V is TRBV4-1, with D possibly being TRBD2 (6 bases). Germline values: CDR1 MGHRA, CDR2 YSYEKL. With 5 bases removed from V and 4 bases from J, the gap between germline ends came to 11 bases. CDR3 length: 13 residues. This CDR3 is CASSGTSRETQYF. For the CDR3, the DNA is TGCGCCAGCAGCGGAACTAGCCGAGAGACCCAGTACTTC.

This clonotype was found a few times. The chain combines TRBV4-2 with TRBJ2-3; D might be TRBD1 or TRBD2, each matching 5 bases. Germline V CDR1 and CDR2: LGHNA, YNFKEQ. V was cut by 7 bases and J by 8 bases, with 22 bases left in between. The CDR3 is 15 amino acids. CDR3 protein: CASKAGTGTFATQYF. Here the CDR3 DNA reads TGTGCCAGCAAGGCCGGGACGGGGACCTTCGCTACGCAGTATTTT.

This clonotype was seen a handful of times. The chain recombines TRBV5-1 with TRBJ1-3; D is possibly TRBD1 (5 bases). V shed 3 bases and J shed 2 bases, with 12 bases lying between them. Germline V gene lookup returns CDR1 SGHRS and CDR2 YFSETQ. This CDR3 region has 15 residues. The CDR3 loop is CASSWNRSPGNTIYF. CDR3 sequence (DNA): TGCGCCAGCAGCTGGAACAGGAGTCCTGGAAACACCATATATTTT.

This clonotype was detected a few times. The V and J genes are TRBV6-2 or TRBV6-3 and TRBJ2-7, with D possibly matching TRBD1 (6 bases). Germline assignment: CDR1 MNHEY and CDR2 SVGEGT. The V end was cut by 7 bases, the J end by 2 bases, with 24 bases between. This CDR3 contains 17 residues. The CDR3 is CASTVPKRKQGTYEQYF. The CDR3, as DNA: TGTGCCAGCACCGTACCGAAAAGGAAACAGGGAACCTACGAGCAGTACTTC.

This clonotype was counted between two and nine times. The rearrangement uses TRBV2 and TRBJ1-6; tentative D call: TRBD1 (5 bases). Trimming pared 9 bases from V and 7 bases from J, leaving 22 bases between. The germline V gene encodes CDR1 SNHLY and CDR2 FYNNEI. The CDR3 totals 16 residues. CDR3 protein: CARRQGRETLNSPLHF. The CDR3 coding sequence is TGTGCCAGGCGTCAGGGTAGAGAAACGCTCAATTCACCCCTCCACTTT.

The chain is built from TRBV7-3 and TRBJ1-4; 10 nucleotides match TRBD1. Germline lookup yields CDR1 SGHTA and CDR2 FQGTGA. CDR3 length equals 18 residues. V lost 3 bases, J lost 7 bases, and 14 bases stayed unmatched. The CDR3, as DNA: TGTGCCAGCAGCTTTGGCGGGACAGGGGTTCCGCCTGGTGAAAAACTGTTTTTT. Its protein product is CASSFGGTGVPPGEKLFF.

This clonotype has a handful of counts. The chain carries TRBV5-1 and TRBJ2-3; 10 nucleotides agree with TRBD1. The germline V gene encodes CDR1 SGHRS and CDR2 YFSETQ. V lost 5 bases and J lost 2; bases outside the gene matches: 11. This CDR3 is 17 amino acids long. CDR3 DNA: TGCGCCAGCAGTACCTATGGGACAGGGGTTCCCACAGATACGCAGTATTTT. This encodes CASSTYGTGVPTDTQYF. Full variable domain (rest looked up from reference TRBV5-1 and TRBJ2-3): KAGVTQTPRYLIKTRGQQVTLSCSPISGHRSVSWYQQTPGQGLQFLFEYFSETQRNKGNFPGRFSGRQFSNSRSEMNVSTLELGDSALYLCASSTYGTGVPTDTQYFGPGTRLTVL.

In this sample, this clonotype turned up a few times. The chain couples TRBV7-2 to TRBJ1-3, with D possibly TRBD1 on 5 matching bases. The germline V gene encodes CDR1 SGHTA and CDR2 FQGNSA. V was pared by 5 bases and J by 2 bases, with 13 bases between. The CDR3 is 15 amino acids. Here the CDR3 reads CASSPPGLTGNTIYF. CDR3 nucleotide sequence: TGTGCCAGCAGCCCCCCAGGGTTAACTGGAAACACCATATATTTT.

The chain has TRBV29-1 and TRBJ2-1, with 9 bases identical to TRBD2. Germline V gene sequence: CDR1 SQVTM, CDR2 ANQGSEA. V lost 8 bases and J lost 1; bases outside the gene matches: 9. CDR3 length: 15 residues. The CDR3 here is CSTRPGLASYNEQFF. The DNA for the CDR3 is TGCAGCACCCGACCGGGACTAGCTTCCTACAATGAGCAGTTCTTC.

This clonotype occurred a few times. V is TRBV7-9 and J is TRBJ1-5; the D gene is possibly TRBD1 (6 bases). From germline, CDR1 is SEHNR and CDR2 FQNEAQ (reference sequence). The CDR3 covers 17 residues. Trimming stripped 1 base from V and 1 base from J, with 14 bases between. CDR3 amino acids: CASSLGETGGSNQPQHF. Written as DNA, the CDR3 is TGTGCCAGCAGCTTAGGGGAGACAGGAGGAAGCAATCAGCCCCAGCATTTT.

The rearrangement uses TRBV6-5 and TRBJ1-1, with D tentatively TRBD1 (5 bases). Per germline, CDR1 MNHEY and CDR2 SVGAGI. This CDR3 spans 14 amino acids. V was clipped by 2 bases and J by 1 base, with 8 bases between them. In nucleotides, the CDR3 is TGTGCCAGCAGTTACGGAGGGACGAACACTGAAGCTTTCTTT. It is translated as CASSYGGTNTEAFF.

This clonotype was observed a few times. V gene TRBV29-1 combines with J gene TRBJ2-2; 10 bases match TRBD1. Losses at the gene ends were 1 base for V and 6 bases for J; bases not matched to a gene: 5. CDR1 and CDR2 from the germline V gene are SQVTM and ANQGSEA. The CDR3 covers 15 residues. This CDR3 reads CSVEAGTGVSGELFF. The CDR3 bases are TGCAGCGTTGAAGCGGGGACAGGGGTGTCCGGGGAGCTGTTTTTT.

V usage is TRBV6-2 or TRBV6-3 and J usage is TRBJ2-5; 10 bases fit TRBD2. The V and J ends lost 4 bases and 0 bases, in that order; junction bases with no gene match: 8. The CDR3 runs to 17 residues. CDR1 and CDR2 (germline): MNHEY, SVGEGT. CDR3 loop: CASSFPSSGGYQETQYF. CDR3 DNA sequence: TGTGCCAGCAGTTTTCCCTCTAGCGGGGGTTACCAAGAGACCCAGTACTTC.

The chain recombines TRBV20-1 with TRBJ1-5; 8 bases map to TRBD1. The V gene end was trimmed by 5 bases and the J gene end by 9 bases; junction bases not matched to a gene: 6. Germline V gene data show CDR1 as DFQATT and CDR2 as SNEGSKA (reference sequence). The CDR3 runs to 12 residues. The CDR3 spells CSAGQGERPQHF. The CDR3 coding sequence is TGCAGTGCTGGACAGGGCGAGAGGCCCCAGCATTTT.

This clonotype occurred a few times. The chain is built from TRBV7-2 and TRBJ1-5; no clear D gene. With 5 bases removed from V and 3 bases from J, the gap between germline ends came to 8 bases. There are 13 residues in the CDR3. Germline-derived CDR1 and CDR2 are SGHTA and FQGNSA. CDR3 nucleotides: TGTGCCAGCAGCCCCACGACCAATCAGCCCCAGCATTTT. Amino acids: CASSPTTNQPQHF.

This clonotype was found many times. The CDR3 nucleotides are TGTGCCAGCAGTCCCCTCCCGGGACAGGGGTCCGGGGAGCTGTTTTTT. It yields the protein CASSPLPGQGSGELFF. The V call is TRBV12-3 or TRBV12-4, the J call TRBJ2-2; 10 nucleotides line up with TRBD1. V was pared by 5 bases and J by 6 bases, with 9 bases of the junction left unmatched. The CDR3 contains 16 residues.